The 12 T cell receptor beta chains in this list originate from one sample, sequenced in a study of blood T cell repertoires in COVID-19. Generated by immunoSEQ multiplex PCR, the TCRdb table keeps only in-frame clones and is missing some. Of some 100,000 clones listed, approximately 90% are singletons. Specimen: peripheral blood. The receptors stem from a man aged 55-75 years with acute or convalescent COVID-19.

The V call is TRBV2, the J call TRBJ2-1, with a weak D call TRBD1 (6 bases). From germline, CDR1 is SNHLY and CDR2 FYNNEI. This CDR3 spans 14 amino acids. V lost 6 bases and J lost 5, with 14 bases in between. The CDR3 protein is CASRGTFINNEQFF. Here the CDR3 DNA reads TGTGCCAGCAGAGGGACATTCATAAACAATGAGCAGTTCTTC.

The chain is built from TRBV24-1 and TRBJ2-7; 8 bases fit TRBD1. Germline V gene sequence: CDR1 KGHDR, CDR2 SFDVKD. This CDR3 region has 14 residues. Unmatched junction bases numbered 2, after V lost 3 bases and J lost 2 bases. The CDR3 region has the DNA TGTGCCACCAGTGATAACAGGGGGACCTACGAGCAGTACTTC. This translates into CATSDNRGTYEQYF.

This clone came up once. The chain carries TRBV18 and TRBJ1-6, with D tentatively TRBD1 (6 bases). In germline, CDR1 is KGHSH, CDR2 LQKENI. The CDR3 contains 21 residues. The V end lost 5 bases, the J end lost 0 bases, and 26 bases lay between the germline ends. CDR3: CASSSLDSVSRRSSYNSPLHF. The CDR3 coding sequence is TGTGCCAGCTCATCTCTGGACAGCGTCAGCCGACGCAGCTCCTATAATTCACCCCTCCACTTT.

CDR3 residues: CASSPRRTSANSYNEQFF. CDR3 sequence (DNA): TGTGCCAGCTCACCACGCAGAACTAGCGCTAATTCCTACAATGAGCAGTTCTTC. J is TRBJ2-1 and V is TRBV18, with 7 bases identical to TRBD2. V was clipped by 1 base and J by 1 base; unmatched bases: 10. Per the germline V gene, CDR1 is KGHSH and CDR2 is LQKENI. The CDR3 spans 18 residues. Variable domain in full (rest from reference TRBV18 and TRBJ2-1): NAGVMQNPRHLVRRRGQEARLRCSPMKGHSHVYWYRQLPEEGLKFMVYLQKENIIDESGMPKERFSAEFPKEGPSILRIQQVVRGDSAAYFCASSPRRTSANSYNEQFFGPGTRLTVL.

The V gene is TRBV20-1, the J gene TRBJ1-1, with a weak D call TRBD1 (5 bases). CDR3 size: 14 residues. CDR1 is DFQATT, CDR2 SNEGSKA, per germline (reference sequence). Trimming pared 3 bases from V and 0 bases from J, leaving 11 bases between. CDR3 sequence reads: CSASFDSMNTEAFF. As DNA, the CDR3 is TGCAGTGCTAGTTTTGACAGTATGAACACTGAAGCTTTCTTT.

The genes are TRBV5-1 and TRBJ1-3, with TRBD1 matching 8 bases. This CDR3 contains 16 residues. Per germline, CDR1 SGHRS and CDR2 YFSETQ. V lost 4 bases and J lost 0; bases outside the gene matches: 6. In DNA form, the CDR3 reads TGCGCCAGCAGCCCGAGGACAGGGAGCTCTGGAAACACCATATATTTT. Protein: CASSPRTGSSGNTIYF. Complete variable domain (other parts from reference TRBV5-1 and TRBJ1-3): KAGVTQTPRYLIKTRGQQVTLSCSPISGHRSVSWYQQTPGQGLQFLFEYFSETQRNKGNFPGRFSGRQFSNSRSEMNVSTLELGDSALYLCASSPRTGSSGNTIYFGEGSWLTVV.

V is TRBV6-1 and J is TRBJ1-2; D possibly corresponds to TRBD1 (6 bases). This CDR3 is built from 16 residues. Germline V gene sequence: CDR1 MNHNS, CDR2 SASEGT. Between the trimmed V and J ends, which lost 3 bases and 4 bases, there was a span of 18 bases. The CDR3 spells CASSDGGALNFYGYTF. In DNA, the CDR3 is TGTGCCAGCAGTGATGGGGGGGCGTTGAACTTCTATGGCTACACCTTC.

The chain uses TRBV5-1 and TRBJ1-1; tentative D call: TRBD1 (5 bases). V lost 7 bases, J lost 8 bases, and 24 bases lay in between. CDR1 is SGHRS, CDR2 YFSETQ, per germline. CDR3 length: 15 residues. As DNA, the CDR3 is TGCGCCAGCTCGGGGACGGCGGGACTTACGAAGGAAGCTTTCTTT. It codes for CASSGTAGLTKEAFF.

The chain has TRBV12-3 or TRBV12-4 and TRBJ1-3; D not resolved. The CDR3 totals 13 residues. V lost 1 base to trimming and J lost 4 bases, with 5 bases between them. The CDR3 nucleotides are TGTGCCAGCAGTTTAGTCTACGGAAACACCATATATTTT. Its protein product is CASSLVYGNTIYF.

This chain links TRBV5-1 with TRBJ2-3, with TRBD1 identical over 10 bases. The V gene's germline CDR1 is SGHRS and CDR2 YFSETQ. The CDR3 loop spans 16 amino acids. The J segment lost 2 bases and the V segment lost 4 bases, leaving 7 bases of the junction unmatched. CDR3 nucleotide sequence: TGCGCCAGCAGCGTTGGGACAGGGGCCGCCACAGATACGCAGTATTTT. Amino acids: CASSVGTGAATDTQYF. The full variable domain, in which reference TRBV5-1 and TRBJ2-3 provide the parts outside the CDR3, is KAGVTQTPRYLIKTRGQQVTLSCSPISGHRSVSWYQQTPGQGLQFLFEYFSETQRNKGNFPGRFSGRQFSNSRSEMNVSTLELGDSALYLCASSVGTGAATDTQYFGPGTRLTVL.

The chain carries TRBV5-1 and TRBJ1-4, with D possibly being TRBD1 (6 bases). Deletions cut 1 base from V and 3 bases from J, with 10 bases between. There are 15 residues in the CDR3. Germline-derived CDR1 and CDR2 are SGHRS and YFSETQ. CDR3 amino acids: CASSLRTVSNEKLFF. The CDR3 nucleotides read TGCGCCAGCAGCTTGAGGACAGTCTCTAATGAAAAACTGTTTTTT. Drawing the rest from reference TRBV5-1 and TRBJ1-4, the complete variable domain is KAGVTQTPRYLIKTRGQQVTLSCSPISGHRSVSWYQQTPGQGLQFLFEYFSETQRNKGNFPGRFSGRQFSNSRSEMNVSTLELGDSALYLCASSLRTVSNEKLFFGSGTQLSVL.

The chain has TRBV27 and TRBJ1-6, with D possibly matching TRBD1 (5 bases). Germline-derived CDR1 and CDR2 are MNHEY and SMNVEV (reference sequence). The CDR3 is 14 amino acids. Deletions cut 2 bases from V and 6 bases from J, with 8 bases between. CDR3 bases: TGTGCCAGCAGTTTACAGGGTCTTAATTCACCCCTCCACTTT. Residues: CASSLQGLNSPLHF.